In this sample, the clone carrying this TCR beta chain turned up a few times. The data originate from a study of T-cell reconstitution after alpha-beta-depleted transplantation in children. Trimming at V came to 5 bases and at J to 4 bases, leaving 17 bases not matched to a gene. The CDR3 loop spans 17 amino acids. Germline loops: CDR1 DFQATT, CDR2 SNEGSKA (reference sequence). Researchers prepared the TCRbeta library using unique molecular identifiers, the study reports. MiXCR was run by TCRdb on the PCR reads, yielding one entry per CDR3 protein. The sample holds 450,000 to 600,000 distinct CDR3 sequences, around 18% seen once.

The rearrangement links TRBV20-1 to TRBJ2-3, with 8 positions matching TRBD2. Sample: PBMCs from the stem cell graft donor, taken from the stem cell graft. This TCR was sampled from a human donor who donated a stem cell graft to a child with acute lymphoblastic leukemia. CDR3 in DNA: TGCAGTGCTCATTCTGAATATAGCGGGACCTCGCCAGATACGCAGTATTTT. It codes for CSAHSEYSGTSPDTQYF.